The 13 T cell receptor beta chains listed next were all sequenced from one sample in a study of shared clonotypes between healthy human individuals. Naive-designated CD8 cells lacked CD45RO, were positively enriched for CCR7, and omitted terminally differentiated effector memory CD45RA+ cells. Measured with immunoSEQ multiplex PCR; TCRdb has only the in-frame clones, and not every one. The sample contains about 2.1 million clones, just over 90% of which appear only once. Sample: naive CD8+ T cells from PBMCs. These receptors originate from a man between 18 and 29 years old in good health. Some clones in this sample may be carry-over from other donors' samples.

This sequence joins TRBV11-2 and TRBJ2-2; 7 bases agree with TRBD2. Unmatched junction bases numbered 15, after V lost 5 bases and J lost 6 bases. CDR1 SGHAT and CDR2 FQNNGV come from the germline V gene. This CDR3 is 17 amino acids long. CDR3 in amino acids: CASSPPPGREISGELFF. CDR3 in DNA: TGTGCCAGCAGCCCACCCCCGGGGCGGGAGATTTCCGGGGAGCTGTTTTTT.

The rearrangement uses TRBV6-1 and TRBJ1-4, with D possibly matching TRBD1 (5 bases). Looked up from germline, CDR1 is MNHNS and CDR2 is SASEGT. The CDR3 has 12 amino acids. V lost 3 bases to trimming and J lost 15 bases, with 14 bases between them. The CDR3 reads CASSDPPGWLFF. CDR3 nucleotide sequence: TGTGCCAGCAGTGACCCGCCAGGGTGGTTGTTTTTT.

This chain joins TRBV5-5 and TRBJ2-7, with D tentatively TRBD1 (6 bases). The CDR3 totals 13 residues. CDR1 and CDR2 (germline): SGHKS, YYEKEE (reference sequence). With 4 bases removed from V and 4 bases from J, the gap between germline ends came to 12 bases. This CDR3 reads CASSPNRDYEQYF. The CDR3 nucleotides are TGTGCCAGCAGCCCGAACAGGGATTACGAGCAGTACTTC.

The chain is built from TRBV2 and TRBJ1-5, with D possibly TRBD1 on 5 matching bases. The CDR3 runs to 15 residues. Germline V gene lookup returns CDR1 SNHLY and CDR2 FYNNEI. The V end was cut by 3 bases, the J end by 6 bases, with 15 bases between. CDR3 loop: CASSESGWRGQPQHF. The CDR3 nucleotides read TGTGCCAGCAGTGAGAGTGGCTGGAGGGGTCAGCCCCAGCATTTT.

This chain connects TRBV29-1 to TRBJ2-3; TRBD2 agrees at 11 bases. Germline loops: CDR1 SQVTM, CDR2 ANQGSEA. The CDR3 loop spans 18 amino acids. With 7 bases clipped from V and 6 bases from J, the junction kept 21 bases outside the gene matches. In DNA form, the CDR3 reads TGCAGCGCCCTGGCCCCGAGTAGCGGGAGGGCCTCGGGGGATACGCAGTATTTT. Translation gives CSALAPSSGRASGDTQYF.

The chain employs TRBV7-3 and TRBJ2-2; 11 nucleotides match TRBD2. From germline, CDR1 is SGHTA and CDR2 FQGTGA. The CDR3 runs to 16 residues. Unmatched junction bases numbered 9, after V lost 5 bases and J lost 7 bases. The CDR3 nucleotides read TGTGCCAGCAGCGCCGAACTAGCGGGAGTGGGCGGGGAGCTGTTTTTT. Protein sequence: CASSAELAGVGGELFF.

The rearrangement uses TRBV4-1 and TRBJ2-1; D not resolved. V was pared by 1 base and J by 8 bases, with 6 bases between. CDR1 is MGHRA and CDR2 is YSYEKL in the germline V gene. This CDR3 contains 12 residues. Here the CDR3 reads CASSQVGYEQFF. Here the CDR3 DNA reads TGCGCCAGCAGCCAAGTAGGTTATGAGCAGTTCTTC.

The CDR3 loop is CASGPGTSGVVYNEQFF. CDR3 sequence (DNA): TGTGCTAGTGGTCCGGGGACTAGCGGGGTAGTATACAATGAGCAGTTCTTC. The chain couples TRBV12-5 to TRBJ2-1, with TRBD2 matching 13 bases. Germline V gene sequence: CDR1 LGHNT, CDR2 FRNRAP. The CDR3 has 17 amino acids. The trim removed 5 bases at V and 4 bases at J, leaving 8 bases unmatched.

This chain links TRBV11-2 with TRBJ2-5; D ambiguous. Trimming removed 2 bases from V and 1 base from J, with 17 bases in between. The CDR3 sequence is 17 residues long. Germline V gives CDR1 SGHAT, CDR2 FQNNGV. This chain's CDR3 is CASSLIQTVVLQETQYF. For the CDR3, the DNA is TGTGCCAGCAGCTTAATCCAAACGGTAGTCCTCCAAGAGACCCAGTACTTC.

This chain uses TRBV7-9 with TRBJ2-3; 12 bases match TRBD2. The CDR3 runs 16 residues. Germline assignment: CDR1 SEHNR and CDR2 FQNEAQ (reference sequence). The trim removed 4 bases at V and 1 base at J, leaving 3 bases unmatched. The CDR3, as DNA: TGTGCCAGCAGCTCGCGACTAGCGGGAGGCACAGATACGCAGTATTTT. It is translated as CASSSRLAGGTDTQYF.

Remarks on this clone: The same CDR3 can be traced to other DNA sequences in this sample. This chain links TRBV19 with TRBJ1-5; no clear D. V lost 3 bases and J 0 bases, leaving 12 bases between the germline ends. The CDR3 contains 16 residues. Germline loops: CDR1 LNHDA, CDR2 SQIVND (reference sequence). The CDR3 sequence: CASSMGRAYSNQPQHF. In DNA, the CDR3 is TGTGCCAGTAGTATGGGAAGGGCATATAGCAATCAGCCCCAGCATTTT.

V gene TRBV19 combines with J gene TRBJ2-5, with a possible D match to TRBD2 (6 bases). Germline V CDR1 and CDR2: LNHDA, SQIVND (reference sequence). This CDR3 has 11 residues. V was trimmed by 10 bases and J by 8 bases, leaving 14 bases between them. In DNA form, the CDR3 reads TGTGCCACCCGCCTTGGGACTACCCAGTACTTC. Amino acid sequence: CATRLGTTQYF. Drawing the rest from reference TRBV19 and TRBJ2-5, the complete variable domain is DGGITQSPKYLFRKEGQNVTLSCEQNLNHDAMYWYRQDPGQGLRLIYYSQIVNDFQKGDIAEGYSVSREKKESFPLTVTSAQKNPTAFYLCATRLGTTQYFGPGTRLLVL.

DNA for the CDR3: TGTGCCAGCAGCCATCGGGACAGGCCGTACGGGGAGCTGTTTTTT. The encoded protein is CASSHRDRPYGELFF. The chain couples TRBV7-6 to TRBJ2-2; 8 bases map to TRBD1. J lost 7 bases, V lost 5 bases, and 9 bases had no gene match. Germline assignment: CDR1 SGHVS and CDR2 FNYEAQ. The CDR3 length is 15 residues.